These T cell receptor beta chains were read from a single sample in a study of T cell responses to AZD1222 COVID-19 vaccine. Some clones are missing from TCRdb's copy, which holds only in-frame ones; the method was immunoSEQ multiplex PCR. This repertoire shows some 130,000 clones, approximately 90% found once; its top ten account for roughly 3%. Specimen: peripheral blood, collected 28 days after the second AZD1222 dose. The receptor set was obtained from an adult who received the AZD1222 COVID-19 vaccine. The CDR3 runs from the conserved cysteine through the conserved F or W.

v_call | cdr3_aa
TRBV15 | CATSKTGEGSPLHF
TRBV28 | CASRDRGAHEQYF
TRBV6-2/TRBV6-3 | CASSYRGLAQHF
TRBV12-3/TRBV12-4 | CASSLAGVAGYTF
TRBV5-1 | CASSSTGGTYNEQFF
TRBV24-1 | CATSDSDREAFF
TRBV5-1 | CASRNGLEQYF
TRBV12-3/TRBV12-4 | CASTAGYNSPLHF
TRBV4-1 | CASSQPGGLNTEAFF
TRBV5-1 | CASSPTGGVYGYTF
TRBV6-5 | CASLGGGNTEAFF
TRBV18 | CASSARGTGSSDTQYF
TRBV10-2 | CASSVTSNQPQHF
TRBV5-1 | CASSGKQGAYEQYF
TRBV20-1 | CSASRSSPLPQHF
TRBV5-1 | CASSLEGGWSSYEQYF
TRBV30 | CAWSHPQLNYGYTF
TRBV7-2 | CASIGGRYQETQYF
TRBV4-3 | CASSQDRASGNTIYF
TRBV15 | CATSNGGRAPVGANVLTF
TRBV18 | CASSLGLNNEQFF
TRBV5-1 | CASSLQGAVEKLFF
TRBV6-4 | CASSQDRNTGELFF
TRBV5-1 | CASSRAWRDSRTEAFF
TRBV19 | CASSSGLAGADTQYF
TRBV5-1 | CASSLGDRGQVTEAFF
TRBV29-1 | CSVTGRGTQGYEQYF
TRBV7-9 | CASTPGQGIEKLFF
TRBV28 | CASTLGGNYGYTF
TRBV19 | CASSIVGWSNQPQHF
TRBV29-1 | CSVAGTEQTNEKLFF
TRBV9 | CASSVFSQETQYF
TRBV6-2/TRBV6-3 | CASSPDRVITEAFF
TRBV19 | CASSTHSGTYNEQFF
TRBV28 | CASSLKRGQPQHF